One and the same sample provided the 21 T cell receptor beta chains below, sequenced in a study of T cells in Graves' hyperthyroidism and ophthalmopathy (dated by TCRdb to about 2019). The library came from multiplex PCR. Sequenced using an Illumina HiSeq 2000. TCR beta CDR3 regions were amplified from RNA transcripts. A first-round RT-PCR of the TCR CDR3 used the HTBI primer set with the Qiagen OneStep RT-PCR kit. The public reads were run again by TCRdb, first through fastp at Q25 and then through MiXCR, and only productive beta chains were kept. CDR3 protein sequences are deduplicated, and each keeps its most common genes and DNA. In this sample the table shows approximately 640,000 distinct CDR3 sequences, 15% to 20% of which occur a single time. The ten largest make up approximately 3.8% of the sample. The specimen was blood. Source of these receptors: a woman aged 25 to 39 with Graves' hyperthyroidism.

The chain joins TRBV5-1 to TRBJ2-3; D possibly uses TRBD1 or TRBD2 (5 bases each). This CDR3 is 18 amino acids long. Trimming took 0 bases from V and 2 from J, leaving 19 bases between them. Germline V gene sequence: CDR1 SGHRS, CDR2 YFSETQ. CDR3 loop: CASSLDLRGGSSTDTQYF. The CDR3 region has the DNA TGCGCCAGCAGCTTGGACCTACGGGGCGGGTCGTCCACAGATACGCAGTATTTT.

This clonotype was recorded many times. The rearrangement uses TRBV11-1 and TRBJ2-7; TRBD1 matches 7 bases. The CDR3 has 15 residues. J was trimmed by 2 bases and V by 2 bases; bases with no gene match: 6. Germline V gene sequence: CDR1 SGHAT, CDR2 FQDESV (reference sequence). The CDR3 nucleotides read TGTGCCAGCAGCTTAAGTGTTGGGACAGCCTACGAGCAGTACTTC. Its protein is CASSLSVGTAYEQYF.

The chain carries TRBV15 and TRBJ2-3, with no clear D. This CDR3 spans 14 amino acids. Looked up from germline, CDR1 is LNHNV and CDR2 is YYDKDF (reference sequence). V lost 1 base to trimming and J lost 2 bases, with 7 bases between them. The CDR3 nucleotides read TGTGCCACCAGCAGAGGAGTAAACACAGATACGCAGTATTTT. This gives the protein CATSRGVNTDTQYF.

This clonotype has just a few counts. The genes are TRBV6-2 or TRBV6-3 and TRBJ2-2; 9 bases map to TRBD2. Germline V gives CDR1 MNHEY, CDR2 SVGEGT. The CDR3 sequence is 15 residues long. J lost 5 bases, V lost 7 bases, and 8 bases had no gene match. DNA of the CDR3: TGTGCCAGCAAAAAGGGGACTAGCAGTACCGGGGAGCTGTTTTTT. It codes for CASKKGTSSTGELFF.

Many counts were recorded for this clonotype. This chain uses TRBV11-2 with TRBJ2-7; 14 positions match TRBD2. Per germline, CDR1 SGHAT and CDR2 FQNNGV. V lost 5 bases to trimming and J lost 4 bases; unmatched junction nucleotides: 7. CDR3 length equals 16 residues. CDR3 region: CASSRLAGGLLYEQYF. The CDR3 DNA sequence: TGTGCCAGCAGCCGACTAGCGGGAGGGCTTCTGTACGAGCAGTACTTC.

This clonotype was counted many times. J is TRBJ1-1 and V is TRBV5-6; D is ambiguous. The CDR3 covers 14 residues. The V gene lost 3 bases and the J gene lost 1 base, with 10 bases spanning the gap. Germline V gene lookup returns CDR1 SGHDT and CDR2 YYEEEE. In nucleotides, the CDR3 is TGTGCCAGCAGCTCGACTCGAGAGAACACTGAAGCTTTCTTT. Amino acid sequence: CASSSTRENTEAFF.

This clonotype has ten or more counts. This chain connects TRBV30 to TRBJ2-2; possibly TRBD1 for D (7 bases). The CDR3 totals 13 residues. Trimming removed 3 bases at V and 6 bases at J, with 11 bases between. Per germline, CDR1 GTSNPN and CDR2 SVGIG (reference sequence). The CDR3 region has the DNA TGTGCCTGGAGGCAGGGGGGTCCCGGGGAGCTGTTTTTT. It yields the protein CAWRQGGPGELFF.

This clonotype was recorded at least ten times. The V and J genes are TRBV27 and TRBJ1-5; 7 bases map to TRBD1. The CDR3 is 14 amino acids. Per the germline V gene, CDR1 is MNHEY and CDR2 is SMNVEV (reference sequence). J gave up 7 bases and V 3 bases, and 6 bases lay outside the gene matches. CDR3 sequence: CASSFTGVSQPQHF. The CDR3 DNA reads as TGTGCCAGCAGTTTCACAGGGGTCAGCCAGCCCCAGCATTTT.

This clonotype was recorded many times. This chain uses TRBV27 with TRBJ2-5; D perhaps matches TRBD1 (5 bases). Per germline, CDR1 MNHEY and CDR2 SMNVEV (reference sequence). The CDR3 runs 12 residues. The V gene lost 6 bases and the J gene lost 9 bases, with 14 bases spanning the gap. CDR3 DNA: TGTGCCAGCAGCTCAGGGTTGCGGTCCCAGTACTTC. This sequence encodes CASSSGLRSQYF.

This clonotype appeared many times. This chain joins TRBV5-1 and TRBJ1-1, with TRBD1 matching 9 bases. V was pared by 4 bases and J by 7 bases, with 2 bases of the junction left unmatched. The CDR3 extends over 12 amino acids. The germline V gene encodes CDR1 SGHRS and CDR2 YFSETQ. CDR3 nucleotide sequence: TGCGCCAGCAGCCCGGGACAGGGTGAAGCTTTCTTT. Protein: CASSPGQGEAFF.

The sample holds a few counts of this clonotype. The gene calls are TRBV5-8 and TRBJ1-3; 7 bases align to TRBD1. The CDR3 covers 15 residues. Germline CDR1 reads SGHTS; CDR2 reads YDEGEE. V lost 3 bases and J lost 0; bases outside the gene matches: 3. CDR3 in amino acids: CASSSTGVSGNTIYF. The CDR3 nucleotides are TGTGCCAGCAGCTCCACAGGGGTCTCTGGAAACACCATATATTTT.

This clonotype has ten or more counts. V and J are TRBV11-2 and TRBJ2-3; TRBD2 matches 10 bases. Germline CDR1 and CDR2: SGHAT and FQNNGV. V lost 2 bases to trimming and J lost 8 bases; unmatched junction nucleotides: 4. The CDR3 is 14 amino acids. Here the CDR3 reads CASSLLAGAGTQYF. CDR3 DNA: TGTGCCAGCAGCTTACTAGCGGGGGCGGGTACGCAGTATTTT.

This clonotype occurred a few times. V and J are TRBV5-4 and TRBJ1-1; a weak D match, TRBD1 (6 bases). Germline V gene lookup returns CDR1 SGHNT and CDR2 YYREEE (reference sequence). Trimming took 0 bases from V and 6 from J, leaving 15 bases between them. There are 15 residues in the CDR3. This CDR3 is CASSLGGGAGAEAFF. For the CDR3, the DNA is TGTGCCAGCAGCTTGGGTGGGGGCGCGGGGGCTGAAGCTTTCTTT.

The CDR3 DNA follows: TGTGCCACCAGTGAACGAGCAAACTATGGCTACACCTTC. This translates into CATSERANYGYTF. J is TRBJ1-2 and V is TRBV24-1; D remains unclear. Germline V CDR1 and CDR2: KGHDR, SFDVKD. V lost 4 bases and J 2 bases, leaving 7 bases between the germline ends. The CDR3 is made up of 13 amino acids.

This clonotype appeared a few times. The chain employs TRBV7-3 and TRBJ1-3; 7 positions agree with TRBD1. Trimming at V came to 7 bases and at J to 5 bases, leaving 17 bases not matched to a gene. This CDR3 is 17 amino acids long. Germline V CDR1 and CDR2: SGHTA, FQGTGA. The CDR3 nucleotides are TGTGCCAGCACCACCTCGGGCGACAGGGTTCTTAGAAACACCATATATTTT. It is translated as CASTTSGDRVLRNTIYF.

This clonotype was seen many times. The chain couples TRBV11-3 to TRBJ2-3; no definite D call. The CDR3 sequence is 13 residues long. Germline V lookup: CDR1 SGHNT, CDR2 YENEEA. V was shortened by 4 bases and J by 5 bases, with 10 bases between the two germline ends. CDR3 residues: CASSSQERDTQYF. In nucleotides, the CDR3 is TGTGCCAGCAGCTCTCAAGAACGAGATACGCAGTATTTT. Based on the CDR3 plus reference TRBV11-3 and TRBJ2-3, the full variable domain is EAGVVQSPRYKIIEKKQPVAFWCNPISGHNTLYWYLQNLGQGPELLIRYENEEAVDDSQLPKDRFSAERLKGVDSTLKIQPAELGDSAVYLCASSSQERDTQYFGPGTRLTVL.

In its sample, this clonotype was seen many times. The chain has TRBV12-3 or TRBV12-4 and TRBJ1-1; D remains ambiguous. The CDR3 loop spans 14 amino acids. The germline V and J ends were trimmed by 6 bases and 0 bases, with 11 bases remaining between them. The CDR3 sequence is CASSLTELNTEAFF. CDR3 DNA sequence: TGTGCCAGCAGCCTAACAGAGTTGAACACTGAAGCTTTCTTT.

This clonotype has just a few counts. CDR3 residues: CSARESGRFSYEQYF. The CDR3 DNA reads as TGCAGTGCTAGAGAAAGTGGACGGTTTTCCTACGAGCAGTACTTC. This chain links TRBV20-1 with TRBJ2-7; D gene uncertain. Germline CDR1 and CDR2: DFQATT and SNEGSKA (reference sequence). The CDR3 is 15 residues long. V was clipped by 0 bases and J by 1 base, with 13 bases between them.

The gene calls are TRBV20-1 and TRBJ2-3; 11 bases match TRBD2. This CDR3 is built from 16 residues. V was pared by 2 bases and J by 0 bases, with 4 bases of the junction left unmatched. The V gene's germline CDR1 is DFQATT and CDR2 SNEGSKA (reference sequence). Here the CDR3 DNA reads TGCAGTGCTAGAAAGACTAGCGGGGTTAGCACAGATACGCAGTATTTT. Its protein is CSARKTSGVSTDTQYF.

This clonotype was recorded at least ten times. The genes are TRBV3-1 and TRBJ2-7; 13 bases are shared with TRBD2. Germline lookup yields CDR1 LGHDT and CDR2 YNNKEL (reference sequence). Trimming cost V 8 bases and J 4 bases; bases outside gene matches: 5. The CDR3 is 14 residues long. This CDR3 reads CASGTSGEWYEQYF. The CDR3 DNA reads as TGTGCCAGCGGGACTAGCGGGGAGTGGTACGAGCAGTACTTC.

This clonotype appeared many times. The chain uses TRBV5-6 and TRBJ2-1; TRBD2 agrees at 12 bases. CDR3 length: 14 amino acids. Germline V gives CDR1 SGHDT, CDR2 YYEEEE. Germline trimming cut 2 bases from V and 9 bases from J; bases unmatched to any gene: 3. The CDR3 nucleotides read TGTGCCAGCAGCTTTCCTAGCGGGAGGGTTGAGCAGTTCTTC. It is translated as CASSFPSGRVEQFF.